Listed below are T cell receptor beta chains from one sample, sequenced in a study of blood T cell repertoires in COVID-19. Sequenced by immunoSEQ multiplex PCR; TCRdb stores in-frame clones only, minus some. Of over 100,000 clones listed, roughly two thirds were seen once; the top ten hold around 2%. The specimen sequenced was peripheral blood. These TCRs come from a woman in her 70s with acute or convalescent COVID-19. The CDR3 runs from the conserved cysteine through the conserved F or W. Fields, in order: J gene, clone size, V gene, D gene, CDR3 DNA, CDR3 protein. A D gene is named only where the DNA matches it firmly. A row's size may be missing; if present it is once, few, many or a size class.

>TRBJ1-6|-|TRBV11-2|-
TGTGCCAGCAGATACAGTTATAATTCACCCCTCCACTTT
CASRYSYNSPLHF
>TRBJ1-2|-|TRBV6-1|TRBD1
TGTGCCAGCAGTGAACGACAGGGCGGCCCTTATGGCTACACCTTC
CASSERQGGPYGYTF
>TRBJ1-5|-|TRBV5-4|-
TGTGCCAGCAGCTTGAGACAGTCAGGGCCGGGTCAGCCCCAGCATTTT
CASSLRQSGPGQPQHF
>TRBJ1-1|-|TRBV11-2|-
TGTGCCAGCAGCTACTTCAACAGGGATGGTGAAGCTTTCTTT
CASSYFNRDGEAFF
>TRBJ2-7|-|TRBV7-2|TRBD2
TGTGCCAGCACTCCGTCGACTAGCGCAACCTACGAGCAGTACTTC
CASTPSTSATYEQYF
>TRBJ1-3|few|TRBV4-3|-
TGCGCCAGCAGCCAAGAAGTTGGCAGGGGTACTGGAAACACCATATATTTT
CASSQEVGRGTGNTIYF
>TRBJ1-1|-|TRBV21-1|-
TGTGCCAGCAGCAATTGGCCGAACACTGAAGCTTTCTTT
CASSNWPNTEAFF
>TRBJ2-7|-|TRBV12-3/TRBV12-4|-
TGTGCCAGCAGTACTGACAGCCTGTACGAGCAGTACTTC
CASSTDSLYEQYF
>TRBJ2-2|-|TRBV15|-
TGTGCCACCAGCGGGGAGGGGGAGCTGTTTTTT
CATSGEGELFF
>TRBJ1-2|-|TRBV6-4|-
TGTGCCAGCAGCCGCGGAACAGGCTCTAACTATGGCTACACCTTC
CASSRGTGSNYGYTF
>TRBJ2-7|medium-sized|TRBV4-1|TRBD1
TGCGCCAGCAGCAGGCGGGACAGGGGTGGCGAGCAGTACTTC
CASSRRDRGGEQYF
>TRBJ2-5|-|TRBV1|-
TGCACCAGCAGCCAAGAAGTGATAGCGGGGCGGTGGGAGACCCAGTACTTC
CTSSQEVIAGRWETQYF
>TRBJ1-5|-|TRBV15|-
TGTGCCACCAGCAGCCCGCCGGGGCCCCAGCATTTT
CATSSPPGPQHF
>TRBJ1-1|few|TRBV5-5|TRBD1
TGTGCCAGCAGCCCGGGACAGGGAGACGGGATTGAAGCTTTCTTT
CASSPGQGDGIEAFF
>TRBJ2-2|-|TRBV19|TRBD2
TGTGCCAGTAGTAACCGGGGGGGCATAACCGGGGAGCTGTTTTTT
CASSNRGGITGELFF
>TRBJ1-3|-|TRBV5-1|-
TGCGCCAGCAGCTTGGCTCCCTCTGGAAACACCATATATTTT
CASSLAPSGNTIYF
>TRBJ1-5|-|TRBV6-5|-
TGTGCCAGCAGAAGACAGGAGAGTAGCAATCAGCCCCAGCATTTT
CASRRQESSNQPQHF
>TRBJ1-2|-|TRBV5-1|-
TGCGCCGGCAGCCTGACCCAGGGAGGCTACACCTTC
CAGSLTQGGYTF
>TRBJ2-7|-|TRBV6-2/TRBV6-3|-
TGTGCCAGCAGTTTCGCAGGCTACGAGCAGTACTTC
CASSFAGYEQYF
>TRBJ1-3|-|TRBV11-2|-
TGTGCCAGCGGCCGTCTGAGCGGGTCTGGAAACACCATATATTTT
CASGRLSGSGNTIYF
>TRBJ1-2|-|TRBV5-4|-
TGTGCCAGCAGTACAGGGAACTATGGCTACACCTTC
CASSTGNYGYTF
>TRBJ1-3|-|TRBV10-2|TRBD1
TGCGCCACGCAGTCGGGACAGGGAAACACCATATATTTT
CATQSGQGNTIYF
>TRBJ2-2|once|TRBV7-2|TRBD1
TGTGCCAGCAGCACCTCCCCGGACAGGGTGGCCGGGGAGCTGTTTTTT
CASSTSPDRVAGELFF
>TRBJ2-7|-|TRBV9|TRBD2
TGTGCCAGCAGCGTAGGAAGCGGGGGAAGCTCCTACGAGCAGTACTTC
CASSVGSGGSSYEQYF
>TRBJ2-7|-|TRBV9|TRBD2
TGTGCCAGCAGCCCCCGAGGAGCGGGAGAAGAGCAGTACTTC
CASSPRGAGEEQYF
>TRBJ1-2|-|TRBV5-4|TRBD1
TGTGCCAGCAGCTTGGCGGGACAGGGGGCAGGGGGCTACACCTTC
CASSLAGQGAGGYTF
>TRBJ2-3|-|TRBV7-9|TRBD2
TGTGCCAGCAGCTTAGGCCAGACTAGCGGGAGGGAAACAGATACGCAGTATTTT
CASSLGQTSGRETDTQYF
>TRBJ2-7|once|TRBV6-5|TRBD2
TGTGCCAGCAGTTACTCTAGCGGGGGTGATAGGCAGTACTTC
CASSYSSGGDRQYF
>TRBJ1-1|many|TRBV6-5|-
TGTGCCAGCAGTACCCGGACTTTTTACACTGAAGCTTTCTTT
CASSTRTFYTEAFF
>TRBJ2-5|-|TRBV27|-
TGTGCCAGCAGTCCGCTAAATACAGAGACCCAGTACTTC
CASSPLNTETQYF
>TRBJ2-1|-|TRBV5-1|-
TGCGCCAGCAGCTTGGACACCTACAATGAGCAGTTCTTC
CASSLDTYNEQFF
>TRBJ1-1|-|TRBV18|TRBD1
TGTGCCAGCTCTCCGACAGGGTTTTTTAATGAAGCTTTCTTT
CASSPTGFFNEAFF
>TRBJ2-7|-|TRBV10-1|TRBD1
TGCGCCAGCAGTTCAGGGGGAGACGAGCAGTACTTC
CASSSGGDEQYF
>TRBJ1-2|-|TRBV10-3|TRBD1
TGTGCCATCAGTGAGGACAGGGCGCAGCATGGCTACACCTTC
CAISEDRAQHGYTF
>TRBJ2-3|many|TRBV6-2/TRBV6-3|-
TGTGCCAGCAGTTACTCTGGGGGGGCCACAGATACGCAGTATTTT
CASSYSGGATDTQYF
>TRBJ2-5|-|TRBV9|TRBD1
TGTGCCAGCAGCGTTCGACAGGGTGGGCAAGAGACCCAGTACTTC
CASSVRQGGQETQYF
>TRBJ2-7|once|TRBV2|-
TGTGCCAGCAGTGCTAGCCCCTACGAGCAGTACTTC
CASSASPYEQYF
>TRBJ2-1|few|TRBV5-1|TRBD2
TGCGCCAGCAGCTTGGGTTCTAGCGGAGGTGAGCAGTTCTTC
CASSLGSSGGEQFF
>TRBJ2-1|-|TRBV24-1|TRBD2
TGTGCCACCAGTGATCATGGACTAGCGGGCTCCTACAATGAGCAGTTCTTC
CATSDHGLAGSYNEQFF
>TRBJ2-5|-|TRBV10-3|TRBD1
TGTGCCATCAGTGAGCACAACAGGGGGCCGGACCAAGAGACCCAGTACTTC
CAISEHNRGPDQETQYF
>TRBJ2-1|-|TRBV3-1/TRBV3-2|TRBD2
TGTGCCAGCAGCCCCCCTCTCAGCGGGAGTAAAAACAATGAGCAGTTCTTC
CASSPPLSGSKNNEQFF